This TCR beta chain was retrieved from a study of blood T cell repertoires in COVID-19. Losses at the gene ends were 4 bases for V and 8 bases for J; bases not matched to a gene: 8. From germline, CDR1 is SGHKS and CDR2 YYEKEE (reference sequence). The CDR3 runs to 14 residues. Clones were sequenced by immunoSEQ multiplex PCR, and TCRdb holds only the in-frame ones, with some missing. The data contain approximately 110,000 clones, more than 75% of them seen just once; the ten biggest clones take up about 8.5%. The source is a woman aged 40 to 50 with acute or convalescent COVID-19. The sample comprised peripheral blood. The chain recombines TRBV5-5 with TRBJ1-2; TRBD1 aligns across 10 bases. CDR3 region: CASSLGTGAPGYTF. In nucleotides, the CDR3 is TGTGCCAGCAGCCTAGGGACAGGGGCGCCGGGCTACACCTTC.